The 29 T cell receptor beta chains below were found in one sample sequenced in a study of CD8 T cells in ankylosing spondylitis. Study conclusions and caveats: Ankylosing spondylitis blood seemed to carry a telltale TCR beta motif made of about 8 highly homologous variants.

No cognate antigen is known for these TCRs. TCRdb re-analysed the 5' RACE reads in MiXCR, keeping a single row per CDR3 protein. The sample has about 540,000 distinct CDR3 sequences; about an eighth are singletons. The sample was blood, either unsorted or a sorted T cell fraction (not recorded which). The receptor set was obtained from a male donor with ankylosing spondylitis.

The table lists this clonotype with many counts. CDR3 sequence: CASSIHGTENEQFF. CDR3 nucleotide sequence: TGTGCCAGTAGTATACATGGAACAGAAAATGAGCAGTTCTTC. The rearrangement links TRBV19 to TRBJ2-1; D unclear. The length of the CDR3 is 14 residues. With 2 bases removed from V and 7 bases from J, the gap between germline ends came to 12 bases. CDR1 is LNHDA and CDR2 is SQIVND in the germline V gene (reference sequence). Supplemented by reference TRBV19 and TRBJ2-1, the full variable domain reads DGGITQSPKYLFRKEGQNVTLSCEQNLNHDAMYWYRQDPGQGLRLIYYSQIVNDFQKGDIAEGYSVSREKKESFPLTVTSAQKNPTAFYLCASSIHGTENEQFFGPGTRLTVL.

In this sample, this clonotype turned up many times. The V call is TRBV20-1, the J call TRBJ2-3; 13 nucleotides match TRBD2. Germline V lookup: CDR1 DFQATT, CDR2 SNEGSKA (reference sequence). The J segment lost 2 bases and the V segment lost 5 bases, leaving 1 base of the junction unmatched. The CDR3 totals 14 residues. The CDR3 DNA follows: TGCAGTGCTGGACTAGCGGGAGTCACAGATACGCAGTATTTT. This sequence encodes CSAGLAGVTDTQYF.

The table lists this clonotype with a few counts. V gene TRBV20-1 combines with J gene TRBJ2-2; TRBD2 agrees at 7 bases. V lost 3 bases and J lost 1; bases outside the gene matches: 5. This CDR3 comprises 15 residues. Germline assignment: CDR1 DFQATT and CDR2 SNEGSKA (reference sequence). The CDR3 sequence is CSASVSGRNTGELFF. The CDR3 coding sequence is TGCAGTGCTAGTGTTAGCGGGCGGAACACCGGGGAGCTGTTTTTT.

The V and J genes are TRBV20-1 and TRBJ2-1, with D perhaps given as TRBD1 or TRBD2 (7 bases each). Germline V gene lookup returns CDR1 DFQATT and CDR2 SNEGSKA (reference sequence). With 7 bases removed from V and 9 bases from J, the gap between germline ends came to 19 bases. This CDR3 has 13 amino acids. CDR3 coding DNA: TGCAGTGGGGGTCGGGGAGGGGGCGGTGAGCAGTTCTTC. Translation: CSGGRGGGGEQFF.

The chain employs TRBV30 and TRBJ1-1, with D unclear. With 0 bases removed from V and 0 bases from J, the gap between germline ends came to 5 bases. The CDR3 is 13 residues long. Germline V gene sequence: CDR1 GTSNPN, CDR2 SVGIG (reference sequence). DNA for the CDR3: TGTGCCTGGAGTGTCTTTCTGAACACTGAAGCTTTCTTT. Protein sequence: CAWSVFLNTEAFF.

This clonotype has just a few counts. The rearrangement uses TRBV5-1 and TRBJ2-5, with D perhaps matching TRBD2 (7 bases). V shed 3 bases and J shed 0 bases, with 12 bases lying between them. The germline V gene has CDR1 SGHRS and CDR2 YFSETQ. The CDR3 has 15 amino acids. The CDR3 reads CASSSEGGNQETQYF. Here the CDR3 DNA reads TGCGCCAGCAGCTCCGAGGGGGGGAACCAAGAGACCCAGTACTTC.

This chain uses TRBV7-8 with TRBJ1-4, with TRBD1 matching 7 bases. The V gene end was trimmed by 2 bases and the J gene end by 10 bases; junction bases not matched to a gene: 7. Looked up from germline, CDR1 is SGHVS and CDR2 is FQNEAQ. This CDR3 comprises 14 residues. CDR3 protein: CASSLMRGPGKLFF. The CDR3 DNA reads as TGTGCCAGCAGCTTAATGAGGGGGCCGGGAAAACTGTTTTTT.

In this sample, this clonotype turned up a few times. Here the CDR3 DNA reads TGTGCCAGCAGCCGGGGCAGGAACACCGGGGAGCTGTTTTTT. It codes for CASSRGRNTGELFF. V gene TRBV3-1 combines with J gene TRBJ2-2; D possibly corresponds to TRBD1 (5 bases). There are 14 residues in the CDR3. Germline V lookup: CDR1 LGHDT, CDR2 YNNKEL (reference sequence). V gave up 4 bases and J gave up 1 base, with 7 bases separating them.

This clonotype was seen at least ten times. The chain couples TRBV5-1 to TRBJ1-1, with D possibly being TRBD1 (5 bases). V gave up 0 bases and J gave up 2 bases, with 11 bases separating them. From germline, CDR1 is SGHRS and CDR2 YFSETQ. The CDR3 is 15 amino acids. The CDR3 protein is CASSLDSWDNTEAFF. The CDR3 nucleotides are TGCGCCAGCAGCTTGGACAGCTGGGACAACACTGAAGCTTTCTTT.

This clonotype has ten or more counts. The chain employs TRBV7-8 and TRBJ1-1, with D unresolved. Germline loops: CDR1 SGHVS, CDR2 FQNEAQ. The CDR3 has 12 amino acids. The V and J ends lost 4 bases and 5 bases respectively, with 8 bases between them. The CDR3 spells CASSSIGTEAFF. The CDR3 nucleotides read TGTGCCAGCAGCTCAATCGGAACTGAAGCTTTCTTT.

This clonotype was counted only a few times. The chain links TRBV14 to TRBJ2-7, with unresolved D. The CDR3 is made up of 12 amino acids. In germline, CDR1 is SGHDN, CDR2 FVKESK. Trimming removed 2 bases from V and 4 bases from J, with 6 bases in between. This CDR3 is CASSQISYEQYF. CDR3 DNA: TGTGCCAGCAGCCAAATCTCATACGAGCAGTACTTC.

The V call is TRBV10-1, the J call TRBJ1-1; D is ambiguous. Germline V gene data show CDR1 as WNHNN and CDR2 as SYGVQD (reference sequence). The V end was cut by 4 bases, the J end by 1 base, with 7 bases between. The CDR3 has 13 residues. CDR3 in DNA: TGCGCCAGCAGTGCAAGCTGGAACACTGAAGCTTTCTTT. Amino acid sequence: CASSASWNTEAFF.

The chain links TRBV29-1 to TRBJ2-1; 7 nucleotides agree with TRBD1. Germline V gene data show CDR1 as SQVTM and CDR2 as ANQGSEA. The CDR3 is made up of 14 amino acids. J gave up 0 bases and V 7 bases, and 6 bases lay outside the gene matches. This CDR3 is CSGTGTASYNEQFF. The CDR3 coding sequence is TGCAGCGGGACCGGGACAGCCTCCTACAATGAGCAGTTCTTC.

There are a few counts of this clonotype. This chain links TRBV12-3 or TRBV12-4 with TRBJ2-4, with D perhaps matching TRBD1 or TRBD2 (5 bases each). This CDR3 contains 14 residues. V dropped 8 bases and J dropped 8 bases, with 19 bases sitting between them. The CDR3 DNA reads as TGTGCCAGCTCCCCGGGGCCGGGGTTCCACATTCAGTACTTC. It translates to CASSPGPGFHIQYF.

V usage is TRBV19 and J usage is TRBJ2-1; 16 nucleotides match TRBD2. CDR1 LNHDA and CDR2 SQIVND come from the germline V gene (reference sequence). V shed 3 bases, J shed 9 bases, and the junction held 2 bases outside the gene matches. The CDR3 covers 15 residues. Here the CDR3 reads CASSMGLAGGAEQFF. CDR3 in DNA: TGTGCCAGTAGTATGGGACTAGCGGGAGGGGCTGAGCAGTTCTTC.

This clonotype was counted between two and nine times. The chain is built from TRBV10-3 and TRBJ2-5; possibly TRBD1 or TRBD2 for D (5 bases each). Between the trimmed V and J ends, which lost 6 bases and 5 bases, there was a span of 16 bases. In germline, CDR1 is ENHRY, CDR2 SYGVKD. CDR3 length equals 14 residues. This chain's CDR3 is CAISSGIGAETQYF. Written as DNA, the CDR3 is TGTGCCATCAGCTCCGGGATCGGGGCCGAGACCCAGTACTTC.

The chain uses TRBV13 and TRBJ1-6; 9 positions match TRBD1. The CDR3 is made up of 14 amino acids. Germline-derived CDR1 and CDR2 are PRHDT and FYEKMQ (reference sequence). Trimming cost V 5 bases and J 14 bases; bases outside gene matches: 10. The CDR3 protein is CASSPDRGGLTLHF. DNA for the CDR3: TGTGCCAGCAGCCCCGACAGGGGGGGTTTGACCCTCCACTTT. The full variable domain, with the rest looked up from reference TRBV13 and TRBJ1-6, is AAGVIQSPRHLIKEKRETATLKCYPIPRHDTVYWYQQGPGQDPQFLISFYEKMQSDKGSIPDRFSAQQFSDYHSELNMSSLELGDSALYFCASSPDRGGLTLHFGNGTRLTVT.

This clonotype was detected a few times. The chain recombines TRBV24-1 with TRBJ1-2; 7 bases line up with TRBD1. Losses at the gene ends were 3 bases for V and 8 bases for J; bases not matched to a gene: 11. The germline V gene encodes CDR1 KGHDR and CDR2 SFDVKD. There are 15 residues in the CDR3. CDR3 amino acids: CATSDPGQLLGGYTF. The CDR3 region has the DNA TGTGCCACCAGTGATCCGGGACAGTTATTAGGAGGCTACACCTTC.

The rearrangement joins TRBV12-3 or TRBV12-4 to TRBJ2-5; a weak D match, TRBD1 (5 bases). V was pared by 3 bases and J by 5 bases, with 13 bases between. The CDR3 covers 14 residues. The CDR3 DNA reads TGTGCCAGCAGTTTGGGGCAGAAGGGGGAGACCCAGTACTTC. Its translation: CASSLGQKGETQYF.

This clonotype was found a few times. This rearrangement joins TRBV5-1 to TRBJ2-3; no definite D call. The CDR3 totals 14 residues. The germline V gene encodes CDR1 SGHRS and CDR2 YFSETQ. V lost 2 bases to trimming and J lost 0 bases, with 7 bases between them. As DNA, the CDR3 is TGCGCCAGCAGCTTTGGACGGAGCACAGATACGCAGTATTTT. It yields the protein CASSFGRSTDTQYF.

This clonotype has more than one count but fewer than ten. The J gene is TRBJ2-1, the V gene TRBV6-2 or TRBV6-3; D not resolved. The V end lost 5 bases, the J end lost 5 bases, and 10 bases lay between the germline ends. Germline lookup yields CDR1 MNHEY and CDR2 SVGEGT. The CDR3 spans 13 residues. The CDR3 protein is CASSATTNNEQFF. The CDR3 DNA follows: TGTGCCAGCAGTGCTACTACCAACAATGAGCAGTTCTTC.

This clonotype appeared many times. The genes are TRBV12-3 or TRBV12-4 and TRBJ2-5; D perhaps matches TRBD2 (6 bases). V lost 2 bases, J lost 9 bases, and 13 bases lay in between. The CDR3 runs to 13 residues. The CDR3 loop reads CASSLRRGQAQYF. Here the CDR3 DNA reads TGTGCCAGCAGTTTAAGGAGGGGTCAGGCCCAGTACTTC.

The CDR3 DNA is TGTGCCAGCAGCCAAGATCGGGCCAAGGCGGGAGGGAAGTACAATGAGCAGTTCTTC. It encodes CASSQDRAKAGGKYNEQFF. This chain links TRBV4-2 with TRBJ2-1, with 9 nucleotides matching TRBD2. The CDR3 runs 19 residues. Germline assignment: CDR1 LGHNA and CDR2 YNFKEQ. Germline trimming cut 0 bases from V and 4 bases from J; bases unmatched to any gene: 13.

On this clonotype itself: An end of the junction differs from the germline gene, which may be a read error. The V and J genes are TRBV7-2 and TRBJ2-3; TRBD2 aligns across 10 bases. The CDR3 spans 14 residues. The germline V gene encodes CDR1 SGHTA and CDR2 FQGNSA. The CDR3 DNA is TGTGCCAGCAGCTCTAGCGGGAGAACAGATATGCAGTATTTT. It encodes CASSSSGRTDMQYF. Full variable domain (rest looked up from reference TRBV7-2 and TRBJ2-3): GAGVSQSPSNKVTEKGKDVELRCDPISGHTALYWYRQSLGQGLEFLIYFQGNSAPDKSGLPSDRFSAERTGGSVSTLTIQRTQQEDSAVYLCASSSSGRTDMQYFGPGTRLTVL.

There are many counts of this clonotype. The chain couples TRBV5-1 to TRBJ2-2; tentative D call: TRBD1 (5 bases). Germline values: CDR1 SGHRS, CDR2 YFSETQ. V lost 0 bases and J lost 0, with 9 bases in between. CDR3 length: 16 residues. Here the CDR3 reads CASSLEGVPNTGELFF. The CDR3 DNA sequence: TGCGCCAGCAGCTTGGAAGGGGTCCCGAACACCGGGGAGCTGTTTTTT.

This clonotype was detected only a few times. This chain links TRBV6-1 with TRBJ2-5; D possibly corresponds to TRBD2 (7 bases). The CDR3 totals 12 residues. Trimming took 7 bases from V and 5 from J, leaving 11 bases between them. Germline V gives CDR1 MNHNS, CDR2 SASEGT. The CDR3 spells CASTPGGETQYF. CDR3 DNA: TGTGCCAGCACCCCGGGGGGCGAGACCCAGTACTTC.

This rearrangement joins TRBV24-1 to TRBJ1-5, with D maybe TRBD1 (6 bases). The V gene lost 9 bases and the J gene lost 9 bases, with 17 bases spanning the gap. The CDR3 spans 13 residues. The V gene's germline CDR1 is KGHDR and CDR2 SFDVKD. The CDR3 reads CATSRDTVLPQHF. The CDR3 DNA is TGTGCCACCTCGAGGGACACGGTCCTGCCCCAGCATTTT.

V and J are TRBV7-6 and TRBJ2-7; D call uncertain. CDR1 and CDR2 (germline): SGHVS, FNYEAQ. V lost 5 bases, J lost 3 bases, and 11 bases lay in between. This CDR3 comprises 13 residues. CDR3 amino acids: CASSPAGFYEQYF. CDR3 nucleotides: TGTGCCAGCAGCCCGGCAGGATTCTACGAGCAGTACTTC.

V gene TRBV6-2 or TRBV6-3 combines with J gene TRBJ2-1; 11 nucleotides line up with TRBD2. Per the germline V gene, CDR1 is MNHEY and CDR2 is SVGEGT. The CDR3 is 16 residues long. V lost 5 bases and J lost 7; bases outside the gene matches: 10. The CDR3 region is CASSSISGRAFNEQFF. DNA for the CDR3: TGTGCCAGCAGTAGCATTAGCGGGAGGGCCTTTAATGAGCAGTTCTTC.